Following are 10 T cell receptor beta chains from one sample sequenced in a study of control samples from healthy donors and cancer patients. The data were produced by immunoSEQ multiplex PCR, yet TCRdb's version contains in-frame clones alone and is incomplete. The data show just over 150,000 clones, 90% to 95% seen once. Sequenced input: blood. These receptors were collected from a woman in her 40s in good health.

The CDR3 loop reads CASGLAWTGVRGYGYTF. For the CDR3, the DNA is TGTGCTAGTGGTTTGGCCTGGACAGGGGTCCGGGGCTATGGCTACACCTTC. This chain joins TRBV12-5 and TRBJ1-2; 9 bases are shared with TRBD1. Germline lookup yields CDR1 LGHNT and CDR2 FRNRAP. The CDR3 contains 17 residues. The V segment lost 1 base and the J segment 4 bases; nucleotides outside the gene matches: 10.

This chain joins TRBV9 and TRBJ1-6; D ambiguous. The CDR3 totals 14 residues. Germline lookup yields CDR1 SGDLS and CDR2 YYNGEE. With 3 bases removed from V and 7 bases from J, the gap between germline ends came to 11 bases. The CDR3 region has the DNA TGTGCCAGCAGCGCCCCAAGGGCCAATTCACCCCTCCACTTT. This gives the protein CASSAPRANSPLHF.

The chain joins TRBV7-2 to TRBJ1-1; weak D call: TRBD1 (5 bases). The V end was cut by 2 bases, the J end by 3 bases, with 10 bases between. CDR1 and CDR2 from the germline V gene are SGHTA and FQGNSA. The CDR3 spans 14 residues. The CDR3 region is CASSLRPGDTEAFF. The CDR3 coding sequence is TGTGCCAGCAGCTTAAGGCCGGGGGACACTGAAGCTTTCTTT.

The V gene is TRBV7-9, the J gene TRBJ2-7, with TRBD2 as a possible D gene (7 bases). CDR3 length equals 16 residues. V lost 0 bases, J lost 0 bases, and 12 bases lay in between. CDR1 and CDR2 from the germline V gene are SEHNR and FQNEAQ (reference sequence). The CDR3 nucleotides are TGTGCCAGCAGCTTAGCGGCAGGGGACTACTCCTACGAGCAGTACTTC. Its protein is CASSLAAGDYSYEQYF.

The CDR3 is CASSLDRTGHGFF. Here the CDR3 DNA reads TGTGCCAGCAGCTTAGATCGTACGGGACACGGTTTCTTT. The rearrangement links TRBV11-2 to TRBJ1-1; D may be TRBD1 (6 bases). This CDR3 comprises 13 residues. The germline CDR1 and CDR2 sequences are SGHAT and FQNNGV. V was pared by 0 bases and J by 13 bases, with 15 bases between.

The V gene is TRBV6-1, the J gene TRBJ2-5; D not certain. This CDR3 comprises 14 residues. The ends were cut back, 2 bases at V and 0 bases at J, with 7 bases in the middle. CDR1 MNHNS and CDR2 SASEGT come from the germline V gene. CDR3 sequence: CASSESFYQETQYF. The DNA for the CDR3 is TGTGCCAGCAGTGAAAGTTTCTACCAAGAGACCCAGTACTTC.

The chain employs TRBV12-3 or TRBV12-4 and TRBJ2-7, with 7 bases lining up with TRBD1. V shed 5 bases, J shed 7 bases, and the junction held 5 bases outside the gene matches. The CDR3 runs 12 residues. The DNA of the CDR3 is TGTGCCAGCAGTCCTACAGGGGTTGAGCAGTACTTC. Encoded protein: CASSPTGVEQYF.

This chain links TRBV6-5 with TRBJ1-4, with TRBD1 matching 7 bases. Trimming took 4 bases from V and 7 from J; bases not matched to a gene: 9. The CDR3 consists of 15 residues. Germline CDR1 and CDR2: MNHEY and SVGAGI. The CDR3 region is CASSWTGRRAEKLFF. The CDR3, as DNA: TGTGCCAGCAGTTGGACAGGAAGACGGGCTGAAAAACTGTTTTTT.

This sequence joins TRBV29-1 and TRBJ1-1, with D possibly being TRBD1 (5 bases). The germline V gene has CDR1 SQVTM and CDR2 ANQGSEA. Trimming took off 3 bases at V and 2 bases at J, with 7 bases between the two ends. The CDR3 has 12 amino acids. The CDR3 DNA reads TGCAGCGTTGATGACAGAAACACTGAAGCTTTCTTT. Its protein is CSVDDRNTEAFF.

CDR3 in DNA: TGTGCCAGCGTCCGCACTAGCGGGAACAATGAGCAGTTCTTC. Protein product: CASVRTSGNNEQFF. This rearrangement joins TRBV2 to TRBJ2-1; the match to TRBD2 covers 10 bases. The germline gives CDR1 SNHLY, CDR2 FYNNEI. The CDR3 is 14 residues long. With 8 bases clipped from V and 5 bases from J, the junction kept 6 bases outside the gene matches.